Listed here are 25 T cell receptor beta chains from one sample, sequenced in a study of CD8 T cells in ankylosing spondylitis. General study points: The study identified a TCR beta motif of under ten highly homologous variants that appeared characteristic of ankylosing spondylitis blood.

Their recognized antigens are unknown. From the 5' RACE reads, TCRdb called clonotypes with MiXCR, one entry per CDR3 protein. The table shows fewer than 550,000 distinct CDR3 sequences, with 5.3% occurring only once. Sequenced sample: blood, either unsorted or a sorted T cell fraction (not recorded which). The receptor source for this set is a male donor with ankylosing spondylitis.

V is TRBV10-2 and J is TRBJ2-1; 9 positions match TRBD1. The junction had 8 bases not matched to a gene; V was cut back by 3 bases and J by 2 bases. Per germline, CDR1 WSHSY and CDR2 SAAADI. This CDR3 contains 17 residues. As DNA, the CDR3 is TGCGCCAGCAGTGACATGCTTACAGGGGGCGCCTACAATGAGCAGTTCTTC. Protein sequence: CASSDMLTGGAYNEQFF.

This clonotype was observed many times. The chain is built from TRBV4-3 and TRBJ2-5; 7 bases line up with TRBD2. The germline CDR1 and CDR2 sequences are LGHNA and YSLEER. CDR3 length: 15 residues. V was clipped by 4 bases and J by 5 bases; unmatched bases: 10. CDR3 in amino acids: CASSPRGTSEETQYF. CDR3 sequence (DNA): TGCGCCAGCAGCCCGCGTGGCACTAGCGAGGAGACCCAGTACTTC.

This clonotype appeared many times. The genes are TRBV6-2 or TRBV6-3 and TRBJ1-5; D is ambiguous. The CDR3 consists of 12 residues. CDR1 is MNHEY and CDR2 is SVGEGT in the germline V gene. The V and J ends lost 1 base and 7 bases respectively, with 5 bases between them. CDR3 in DNA: TGTGCCAGCAGTTACTTCGCCCAGCCCCAGCATTTT. Encoded protein: CASSYFAQPQHF.

This clonotype was recorded many times. The chain recombines TRBV24-1 with TRBJ2-3; a possible D gene is TRBD1 (5 bases). V lost 6 bases, J lost 1 base, and 13 bases lay in between. CDR1 and CDR2 (germline): KGHDR, SFDVKD. The CDR3 totals 15 residues. CDR3 nucleotide sequence: TGTGCCACCAGTTCGCAGGGTGAAGGCACAGATACGCAGTATTTT. It specifies CATSSQGEGTDTQYF.

This clonotype was seen at least ten times. This chain links TRBV4-2 with TRBJ2-3, with D unclear. In germline, CDR1 is LGHNA, CDR2 YNFKEQ. CDR3 length: 15 amino acids. Trimming removed 2 bases from V and 5 bases from J, with 14 bases in between. The CDR3 bases are TGTGCCAGCAGCCAAAGACTCGACGCCGGAGATACGCAGTATTTT. Its translation: CASSQRLDAGDTQYF.

This clonotype has a count of ten or more. The V gene is TRBV20-1, the J gene TRBJ2-7, with D perhaps matching TRBD1 or TRBD2 (5 bases each). The V end was cut by 6 bases, the J end by 4 bases, with 19 bases between. Germline CDR1 DFQATT, CDR2 SNEGSKA (reference sequence). CDR3 size: 14 residues. CDR3 coding DNA: TGCAGTGCCCCACGAGCAGGGAGTCTTTACGAGCAGTACTTC. This codes for CSAPRAGSLYEQYF.

This clonotype has at least ten counts. CDR3 loop: CSARDRPVVSPLHF. In DNA form, the CDR3 reads TGCAGTGCTAGAGATAGGCCAGTGGTATCACCCCTCCACTTT. The chain carries TRBV20-1 and TRBJ1-6; D unresolved. The V gene lost 0 bases and the J gene lost 10 bases, with 13 bases spanning the gap. The length of the CDR3 is 14 residues. Per germline, CDR1 DFQATT and CDR2 SNEGSKA (reference sequence).

This clonotype occurred many times. The chain employs TRBV20-1 and TRBJ1-1; no clear D gene. V lost 0 bases to trimming and J lost 1 base, with 12 bases between them. Germline loops: CDR1 DFQATT, CDR2 SNEGSKA (reference sequence). The CDR3 covers 15 residues. The chain's CDR3 is CSARDLDGPNTEAFF. As DNA, the CDR3 is TGCAGTGCTAGAGACCTCGACGGACCGAACACTGAAGCTTTCTTT.

There are a few counts of this clonotype. This chain connects TRBV20-1 to TRBJ2-1; D is unresolved. Trimming shortened V by 0 bases and J by 0 bases, and 12 bases separated the two germline ends. The germline V gene encodes CDR1 DFQATT and CDR2 SNEGSKA (reference sequence). This CDR3 comprises 16 residues. CDR3: CSARDRTYTSYNEQFF. As DNA, the CDR3 is TGCAGTGCTAGAGATCGTACTTACACCTCCTACAATGAGCAGTTCTTC.

As for this clonotype: One base away lies a much larger clone, so this may be a sequencing read error. The chain recombines TRBV7-9 with TRBJ2-3; the match to TRBD2 covers 7 bases. Germline CDR1 is SEHNR and CDR2 is FQNEAQ (reference sequence). This CDR3 contains 16 residues. The CDR3 nucleotides read TGTGCCGGCAGCTTAGCGACTAGCCTATGGACAGATACGCAGTATTTT. Amino acid sequence: CAGSLATSLWTDTQYF. Full variable domain (rest looked up from reference TRBV7-9 and TRBJ2-3): DTGVSQNPRHKITKRGQNVTFRCDPISEHNRLYWYRQTLGQGPEFLTYFQNEAQLEKSRLLSDRFSAERPKGSFSTLEIQRTEQGDSAMYLCAGSLATSLWTDTQYFGPGTRLTVL.

This clonotype was seen a handful of times. The rearrangement joins TRBV7-9 to TRBJ2-3; 9 nucleotides match TRBD2. V was clipped by 5 bases and J by 2 bases; unmatched bases: 11. This CDR3 is 17 amino acids long. CDR1 SEHNR and CDR2 FQNEAQ come from the germline V gene (reference sequence). The CDR3: CASSPGRAGGPTDTQYF. As DNA, the CDR3 is TGTGCCAGCAGCCCGGGACGGGCGGGGGGGCCCACAGATACGCAGTATTTT.

This clonotype was counted many times. This sequence joins TRBV7-8 and TRBJ1-5, with D perhaps matching TRBD1 (5 bases). The V end lost 6 bases, the J end lost 6 bases, and 12 bases lay between the germline ends. CDR1 and CDR2 (germline): SGHVS, FQNEAQ. CDR3 length equals 13 residues. CDR3 residues: CASSFVRGQPQHF. CDR3 DNA sequence: TGTGCCAGCAGTTTCGTGAGGGGTCAGCCCCAGCATTTT.

This clonotype was seen ten or more times. V is TRBV9 and J is TRBJ2-2; 7 bases fit TRBD1. The germline V gene has CDR1 SGDLS and CDR2 YYNGEE. The CDR3 is 14 residues long. Losses at the gene ends were 4 bases for V and 13 bases for J; bases not matched to a gene: 13. CDR3 loop: CASSQSTGIPGLFF. DNA of the CDR3: TGTGCCAGCAGCCAATCGACAGGGATCCCGGGGCTGTTTTTT.

This clonotype showed up many times. The gene calls are TRBV4-1 and TRBJ2-1, with D perhaps assigned TRBD1 or TRBD2 (7 bases each). CDR3 length: 17 amino acids. V lost 4 bases and J lost 5, with 21 bases in between. The germline gives CDR1 MGHRA, CDR2 YSYEKL. The CDR3 reads CASSPSGGRGLNNEQFF. The CDR3 nucleotides read TGCGCCAGCAGCCCCTCGGGTGGGAGGGGGCTTAACAATGAGCAGTTCTTC.

This clonotype was counted many times. The chain is built from TRBV3-1 and TRBJ1-2; D is uncertain. The V end lost 1 base, the J end lost 8 bases, and 8 bases lay between the germline ends. The CDR3 has 12 amino acids. Germline assignment: CDR1 LGHDT and CDR2 YNNKEL (reference sequence). The CDR3 nucleotides read TGTGCCAGCAGCCAAGGGGAGGGCGGCTACACCTTC. Translated: CASSQGEGGYTF.

Comment on this clonotype: Just one base apart from a much larger clone, this may be a read error. The DNA for the CDR3 is TGCGTCAGCAGCCAAGCGACAGGCAATGAGCAGTTCTTC. It encodes CVSSQATGNEQFF. The chain carries TRBV4-3 and TRBJ2-1, with D perhaps TRBD1 (6 bases). Germline assignment: CDR1 LGHNA and CDR2 YSLEER. The CDR3 is 13 amino acids.

This clonotype was detected many times. This rearrangement joins TRBV29-1 to TRBJ2-7; the match to TRBD1 covers 8 bases. The CDR3 covers 14 residues. V lost 6 bases, J lost 6 bases, and 13 bases stayed unmatched. Germline values: CDR1 SQVTM, CDR2 ANQGSEA. The CDR3 sequence is CSVDSGTGPSEQYF. The DNA of the CDR3 is TGCAGCGTAGACTCCGGGACAGGCCCATCCGAGCAGTACTTC.

This clonotype showed up many times. V usage is TRBV20-1 and J usage is TRBJ1-2, with 8 bases fitting TRBD1. V shed 1 base, J shed 7 bases, and the junction held 8 bases outside the gene matches. The CDR3 spans 14 residues. Germline loops: CDR1 DFQATT, CDR2 SNEGSKA (reference sequence). This CDR3 is CSARVMTGVLGYTF. CDR3 nucleotide sequence: TGCAGTGCTAGAGTTATGACAGGGGTACTTGGCTACACCTTC.

The chain carries TRBV2 and TRBJ2-5; a weak D match, TRBD2 (5 bases). Germline CDR1 and CDR2: SNHLY and FYNNEI. CDR3 length equals 13 residues. V was trimmed by 5 bases and J by 2 bases, leaving 9 bases between them. The CDR3 nucleotides are TGTGCCAGCAGTAAGGACTCTCAAGAGACCCAGTACTTC. It yields the protein CASSKDSQETQYF.

This clonotype was counted ten times or more. The V call is TRBV6-1, the J call TRBJ2-3; no definite D call. Germline loops: CDR1 MNHNS, CDR2 SASEGT. This CDR3 has 15 residues. With 1 base removed from V and 2 bases from J, the gap between germline ends came to 10 bases. The CDR3 nucleotides are TGTGCCAGCAGTGAAGACGGAGCCTACACAGATACGCAGTATTTT. Translated, it gives CASSEDGAYTDTQYF.

This clonotype appeared many times. The chain recombines TRBV6-4 with TRBJ2-2; 7 bases agree with TRBD1. The length of the CDR3 is 14 residues. V shed 5 bases and J 7 bases; nucleotides not matched to a gene: 7. The germline V gene has CDR1 MRHNA and CDR2 SNTAGT. CDR3 amino acids: CASSRDRAGGELFF. DNA for the CDR3: TGTGCCAGCAGTCGTGACAGGGCAGGCGGGGAGCTGTTTTTT.

There are many counts of this clonotype. V is TRBV7-2 and J is TRBJ2-1; D possibly corresponds to TRBD2 (7 bases). The V end lost 5 bases, the J end lost 3 bases, and 17 bases lay between the germline ends. This CDR3 comprises 16 residues. CDR1 and CDR2 (germline): SGHTA, FQGNSA. The CDR3 DNA is TGTGCCAGCAGCACAGGGACTAAAGGCCACTACAATGAGCAGTTCTTC. Its translation: CASSTGTKGHYNEQFF.

This clonotype was seen more than once but under ten times. The chain uses TRBV20-1 and TRBJ2-1; 16 bases fit TRBD2. The CDR3 is 15 amino acids. With 6 bases clipped from V and 4 bases from J, the junction kept 3 bases outside the gene matches. Germline CDR1 is DFQATT and CDR2 is SNEGSKA (reference sequence). The CDR3 region has the DNA TGCAGTGCCGGGACTAGCGGGAGGGGGTACAATGAGCAGTTCTTC. It yields the protein CSAGTSGRGYNEQFF.

This clonotype was seen only a few times. The chain uses TRBV4-3 and TRBJ2-3, with 11 bases identical to TRBD2. The CDR3 extends over 16 amino acids. CDR1 is LGHNA and CDR2 is YSLEER in the germline V gene. V lost 1 base to trimming and J lost 6 bases; unmatched junction nucleotides: 6. CDR3 in amino acids: CASSQGLLAGDDTQYF. The DNA of the CDR3 is TGCGCCAGCAGCCAAGGGCTACTAGCGGGAGACGATACGCAGTATTTT.

This clonotype occurred many times. The J gene is TRBJ1-2, the V gene TRBV7-2, with TRBD1 matching over 9 bases. The junction had 12 bases not matched to a gene; V was cut back by 6 bases and J by 1 base. This CDR3 spans 17 amino acids. Looked up from germline, CDR1 is SGHTA and CDR2 is FQGNSA. CDR3 amino acids: CASRRPGQGPLNYGYTF. The CDR3 DNA follows: TGTGCCAGCAGGAGACCTGGACAGGGGCCTCTTAACTATGGCTACACCTTC. Looking up the rest from reference TRBV7-2 and TRBJ1-2 gives the full variable domain: GAGVSQSPSNKVTEKGKDVELRCDPISGHTALYWYRQSLGQGLEFLIYFQGNSAPDKSGLPSDRFSAERTGGSVSTLTIQRTQQEDSAVYLCASRRPGQGPLNYGYTFGSGTRLTVV.